The clone carrying this T cell receptor beta chain came up a few times. V shed 4 bases and J 10 bases; nucleotides not matched to a gene: 10. Germline CDR1 MGHRA, CDR2 YSYEKL. The CDR3 has 16 amino acids. The protocol was immunoSEQ multiplex PCR, while the TCRdb copy is restricted to in-frame clones and leaves out a portion. The sample gives 35,000 to 50,000 clones, approximately 84% of which show up once; about a third is in the top ten. This entry belongs to a study of OX40 agonist ivuxolimab in advanced cancers. Study at large: Three patients had partial responses: one hepatocellular carcinoma, two cutaneous melanoma.

The specimen was CD4+ or CD8+ T cells sorted from blood, collected in a trial of the OX40 agonist ivuxolimab. This chain connects TRBV4-1 to TRBJ1-6; 10 bases are shared with TRBD1. The TCR was taken from an adult with an advanced solid tumor such as melanoma, head and neck, liver or kidney cancer. The CDR3 sequence is CASSRKLTDRGSPLHF. The CDR3 DNA reads TGCGCCAGCAGCCGCAAACTGACGGACAGGGGGTCACCCCTCCACTTT.